The entry below describes one T cell receptor beta chain. Its antigen is unidentified. Germline CDR1 SNHLY, CDR2 FYNNEI. The CDR3 sequence is 17 residues long. Between the trimmed V and J ends, which lost 6 bases and 1 base, there was a span of 21 bases. Only in-frame clones appear in the TCRdb table, and some are missing; sequencing was by immunoSEQ multiplex PCR. The sample has around 20,000 clones; nearly 90% are singletons. The sample belongs to a study of a mutant IDH1 vaccine in newly diagnosed glioma. The time point here: week 11, during vaccination. Doses consisted of 300 ug of mutant IDH1 20-mer peptide each, paired with topical imiquimod.

The sequences come from PBMCs, collected from a glioma patient whose treatment included an IDH1 peptide vaccine. This TCR derives from a woman aged 40 to 50 with glioma. The rearrangement links TRBV2 to TRBJ2-5, with D possibly matching TRBD2 (6 bases). The CDR3 nucleotides are TGTGCCAGCAGAGCTTCAGGACGGACCGGGGGCCAAGAGACCCAGTACTTC. It specifies CASRASGRTGGQETQYF.